These 5 T cell receptor beta chains were sequenced from one sample in a study of graft-versus-host responses after intestinal transplantation. The assay was immunoSEQ multiplex PCR, and TCRdb's table has in-frame clones only and misses some. The repertoire holds 4,000 or so clones, approximately 80% seen once, with roughly 15% in the top ten. Processing of graft tissue released intraepithelial and lamina propria lymphocytes. Sample: ileum tissue, taken about 350 days after intestinal transplantation. These receptors were taken from a human patient who received an intestinal transplant, so some T cells may come from the graft donor.

V is TRBV6-6 and J is TRBJ2-1; 7 positions agree with TRBD1. CDR3 length equals 12 residues. CDR1 is MNHNY and CDR2 is SVGAGI in the germline V gene (reference sequence). V lost 8 bases and J lost 3; bases outside the gene matches: 1. Here the CDR3 DNA reads TGTGCCAGCGGGGACAGCTACAATGAGCAGTTCTTC. It encodes CASGDSYNEQFF.

The chain links TRBV5-1 to TRBJ2-7, with a tentative D call TRBD1 (5 bases). V was pared by 0 bases and J by 4 bases, with 17 bases between. Germline V gene lookup returns CDR1 SGHRS and CDR2 YFSETQ. CDR3 length equals 16 residues. The CDR3 protein is CASSLVGAHQSYEQYF. The CDR3 nucleotides read TGCGCCAGCAGCTTGGTTGGGGCGCATCAGTCTTACGAGCAGTACTTC.

The chain carries TRBV9 and TRBJ2-7; tentative D call: TRBD1 (7 bases). The CDR3 has 15 residues. CDR1 SGDLS and CDR2 YYNGEE come from the germline V gene. The V end lost 1 base, the J end lost 5 bases, and 16 bases lay between the germline ends. The CDR3 nucleotides read TGTGCCAGCAGCGTACAGGGGGGTGCGAGGAACGAGCAGTACTTC. Protein sequence: CASSVQGGARNEQYF.

This clone came up a few times. CDR3 in DNA: TGTGCCATCAGTGAGTCCGGACAGGGAGAGACCCAGTACTTC. Protein product: CAISESGQGETQYF. This rearrangement joins TRBV10-3 to TRBJ2-5; 8 bases line up with TRBD1. V was clipped by 0 bases and J by 4 bases; unmatched bases: 1. The CDR3 covers 14 residues. Germline V lookup: CDR1 ENHRY, CDR2 SYGVKD.

V and J are TRBV28 and TRBJ1-3; TRBD1 agrees at 9 bases. This CDR3 is built from 14 residues. Per the germline V gene, CDR1 is MDHEN and CDR2 is SYDVKM. The V and J ends lost 5 bases and 4 bases, in that order; junction bases with no gene match: 3. The CDR3 DNA reads TGTGCCAGCAGTGCAACAGGGGGCGGAAACACCATATATTTT. Translation: CASSATGGGNTIYF.